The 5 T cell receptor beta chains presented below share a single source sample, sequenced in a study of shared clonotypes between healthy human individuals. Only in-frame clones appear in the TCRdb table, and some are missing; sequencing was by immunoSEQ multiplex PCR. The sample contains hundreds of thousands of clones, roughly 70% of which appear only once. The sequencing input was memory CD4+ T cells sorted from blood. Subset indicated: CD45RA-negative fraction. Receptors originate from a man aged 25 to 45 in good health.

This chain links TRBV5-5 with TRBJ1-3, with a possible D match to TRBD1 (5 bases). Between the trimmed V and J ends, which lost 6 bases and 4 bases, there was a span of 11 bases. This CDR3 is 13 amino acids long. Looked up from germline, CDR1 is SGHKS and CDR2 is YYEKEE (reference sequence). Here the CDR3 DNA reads TGTGCCAGCACCCTTAGACAGGGAAACACCATATATTTT. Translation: CASTLRQGNTIYF.

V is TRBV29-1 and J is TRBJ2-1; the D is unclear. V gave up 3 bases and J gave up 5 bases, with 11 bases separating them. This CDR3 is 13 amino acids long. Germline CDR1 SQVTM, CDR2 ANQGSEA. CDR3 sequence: CSVDNTVDNEQFF. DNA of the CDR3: TGCAGCGTTGACAACACCGTGGACAATGAGCAGTTCTTC.

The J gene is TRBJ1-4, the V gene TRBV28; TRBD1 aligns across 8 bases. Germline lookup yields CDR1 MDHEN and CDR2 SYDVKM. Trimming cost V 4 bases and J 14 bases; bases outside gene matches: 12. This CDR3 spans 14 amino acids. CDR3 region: CASSSPQDRARLFF. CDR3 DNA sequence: TGTGCCAGCAGTTCCCCCCAGGACAGGGCGAGGCTGTTTTTT.

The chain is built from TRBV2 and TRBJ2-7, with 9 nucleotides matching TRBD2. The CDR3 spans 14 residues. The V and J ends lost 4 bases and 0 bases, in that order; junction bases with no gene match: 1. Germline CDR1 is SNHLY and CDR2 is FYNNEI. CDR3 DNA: TGTGCCAGCAGTGGACTAGCGGACTCCTACGAGCAGTACTTC. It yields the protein CASSGLADSYEQYF.

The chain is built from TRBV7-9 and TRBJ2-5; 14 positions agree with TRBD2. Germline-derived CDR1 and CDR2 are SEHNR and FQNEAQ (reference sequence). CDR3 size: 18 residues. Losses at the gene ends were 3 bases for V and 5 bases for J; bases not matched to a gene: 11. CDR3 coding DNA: TGTGCCAGCAGCTTCCCTAGTTCCGGGACTAGCGGGAGTGAGACCCAGTACTTC. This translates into CASSFPSSGTSGSETQYF.